This T cell receptor beta chain was recovered during a study of vaccination effects on CD4 cells after COVID-19. Overall study context: At 16 days and one week before vaccination, a couple of convalescent patients gave samples. General study points: Limitations: small convalescent group and missing early post-infection timepoints.

Sequenced by immunoSEQ multiplex PCR; TCRdb stores in-frame clones only, minus some. The data hold about 70,000 clones, with over 60% observed a single time. Antigen-specific CD4+ T cells were expanded with viral peptide pools in the ViraFEST assay before sequencing. Upon completion of roughly ten days in culture, CD4+ T cells were isolated. This person caught SARS-CoV-2 sometime from March to December 2020, and PCR testing confirmed the infection. V lost 5 bases and J lost 2; bases outside the gene matches: 15. The CDR3 length is 18 residues. CDR1 is SGHRS, CDR2 YFSETQ, per germline. Comment on this clone: Its antigen remains unidentified.

The sequence derives from a human donor who had a prior SARS-CoV-2 infection. The material was CD4+ T cells from PBMCs cultured with HIV peptides, obtained before COVID-19 vaccination. Subset described: HIV-1 Nef peptide pool negative control/reference culture. V and J are TRBV5-1 and TRBJ2-7, with 11 bases identical to TRBD1. This CDR3 is CASSRGTGGQGATYEQYF. DNA for the CDR3: TGCGCCAGCAGTCGGGGGACCGGCGGACAGGGGGCAACCTACGAGCAGTACTTC.